The rows below give T cell receptor beta chains drawn from one sample of a study of shared clonotypes between healthy human individuals. Method: immunoSEQ multiplex PCR; TCRdb's copy keeps in-frame clones and lacks some. The top ten hold around 0.38% of the sample, which has 2 million to 2.5 million clones, around 92% seen once. Source material: naive CD4+ T cells from PBMCs. The receptor set was obtained from a man between 18 and 29 years old in good health. Some clones in this sample may be carry-over from other donors' samples. Both conserved end residues are part of each CDR3. The order of the fields is CDR3 DNA, CDR3 protein, J gene, clone size, D gene, V gene. The D gene is left open where the match is weak. Clone sizes are given selectively: once, few, many, or a class where the clone is expanded.

TGTGCCAGCAGCTTTCGGGCGGGAGGGCCTCGGCAGTTCTTC	CASSFRAGGPRQFF	TRBJ2-1	-	TRBD2	TRBV5-8
TGTGCCAGCAGCTACGGGCCAGATACGCAGTATTTT	CASSYGPDTQYF	TRBJ2-3	-	-	TRBV7-6
TGTGCCAGCAGCTTGGGGCCGGGACTAACCTACGAGCAGTACTTC	CASSLGPGLTYEQYF	TRBJ2-7	-	TRBD2	TRBV5-4
TGTGCCAGTAGTAGGTTAGGGCCGGATCAGCCCCAGCATTTT	CASSRLGPDQPQHF	TRBJ1-5	-	-	TRBV19
TGTGCCAGCAGCTTAGGCCCAGCTGGCTACGAGCAGTACTTC	CASSLGPAGYEQYF	TRBJ2-7	-	-	TRBV11-3
TGTGCCAGCAGCCCTTGGACAGGCTATGGCTACACCTTC	CASSPWTGYGYTF	TRBJ1-2	-	TRBD1	TRBV5-6
TGTGCCAGCAGGGGAACCGAGCAGTACTTC	CASRGTEQYF	TRBJ2-7	-	-	TRBV2
TGTGCCAGCAGCCCCGGACAGTTTCTGGGGACCGGGGAGCTGTTTTTT	CASSPGQFLGTGELFF	TRBJ2-2	-	-	TRBV7-3
TGTGCCAGCAGCCCTAGGGCAGATACGCAGTATTTT	CASSPRADTQYF	TRBJ2-3	once	-	TRBV7-2
TGTGCCAGCAGCCTCACAGGACTCTCCAAAAACATTCAGTACTTC	CASSLTGLSKNIQYF	TRBJ2-4	-	-	TRBV5-4
TGTGCCAGCAGTTACTCCCCGGGCAACTATGGCTACACCTTC	CASSYSPGNYGYTF	TRBJ1-2	-	-	TRBV6-5
TGCGCCAGCAGGGAGGACAGCCACACCGGGGAGCTGTTTTTT	CASREDSHTGELFF	TRBJ2-2	-	-	TRBV5-1
TGTGCCAGCAGCTCTGACAGGGGGCTGAATGAGCAGTTCTTC	CASSSDRGLNEQFF	TRBJ2-1	-	TRBD1	TRBV7-3
TGTGCCAGCAGTTTACTAGCAAATGAGCAGTTCTTC	CASSLLANEQFF	TRBJ2-1	once	-	TRBV28
TGTGCCAGCAGAGTAGTCCCCCAAGAGACCCAGTACTTC	CASRVVPQETQYF	TRBJ2-5	once	-	TRBV6-1
TGTGCCAGCACGAGGTTGGAAGGAAATCAGCCCCAGCATTTT	CASTRLEGNQPQHF	TRBJ1-5	-	-	TRBV28
TGCGCCAGCAGCCCGGGTGAAAAACTGTTTTTT	CASSPGEKLFF	TRBJ1-4	-	-	TRBV5-1
TGTGCCAGCAGTCCCCAGGTCGGCGGGAACACTGAAGCTTTCTTT	CASSPQVGGNTEAFF	TRBJ1-1	-	-	TRBV6-1
TGTGCCAGTAGTATGGGACTAGCGGGAGGGGAGCTGTTTTTT	CASSMGLAGGELFF	TRBJ2-2	-	TRBD2	TRBV19
TGCGCCAGCAGCTTGGTCGGGACTAGCGCCCATGAGCAGTTCTTC	CASSLVGTSAHEQFF	TRBJ2-1	-	TRBD2	TRBV5-1
TGTGCCAGCAGCGAACGATCTAGCTCGTGGGATGAGCAGTTCTTC	CASSERSSSWDEQFF	TRBJ2-1	once	-	TRBV7-9
TGTGCCAGCAGCTTAGGGCCGGCCGGGGAGCTGTTTTTT	CASSLGPAGELFF	TRBJ2-2	-	-	TRBV11-2
TGTGCCAGCAGTTACGATTCGGGGACAGGGACCCAGTTCTTC	CASSYDSGTGTQFF	TRBJ2-1	once	TRBD1	TRBV6-5
TGTGCCAGCGGGACTAGAGTTCCGGAGAATGAGCAGTTCTTC	CASGTRVPENEQFF	TRBJ2-1	-	TRBD2	TRBV27
TGTGCCAGTAACTCGGGGGACACCGGGGAGCTGTTTTTT	CASNSGDTGELFF	TRBJ2-2	-	-	TRBV19
TGTGCCAGCAGTTCAGGGGGCTACGATGAAGCTTTCTTT	CASSSGGYDEAFF	TRBJ1-1	few	TRBD1	TRBV28
TGTGCTAGTGGTCCTATAGGGACTAGCGGGAGTGCGGAGCAGTTCTTC	CASGPIGTSGSAEQFF	TRBJ2-1	once	TRBD2	TRBV12-5
TGTGCCAGCAACCCCGACAGGGCCTCCTACAATGAGCAGTTCTTC	CASNPDRASYNEQFF	TRBJ2-1	-	TRBD1	TRBV2
TGTGCCAGCAGCCAAGATCGGGGGACTAGCGGGAGACAAGATACGCAGTATTTT	CASSQDRGTSGRQDTQYF	TRBJ2-3	-	TRBD2	TRBV4-2
TGTGCCAGCCGCCGACTAGCCTACAATGAGCAGTTCTTC	CASRRLAYNEQFF	TRBJ2-1	-	-	TRBV2
TGTGCCAGCTCACTTGGACAGGGGAGCGCTGGAAACACCATATATTTT	CASSLGQGSAGNTIYF	TRBJ1-3	-	TRBD1	TRBV18
TGTGCCAGCCGAATCGACAGGGCCTACGAGCAGTACTTC	CASRIDRAYEQYF	TRBJ2-7	-	TRBD1	TRBV28
TGTGCCTGGAGTGGAGGTCGGGGGAGTACCTACGAGCAGTACTTC	CAWSGGRGSTYEQYF	TRBJ2-7	-	-	TRBV30
TGTGCCATCAGTGAGGGTCTAGCGTCCTACGGGGAGTACTTC	CAISEGLASYGEYF	TRBJ2-7	-	-	TRBV10-3
TGTGCCAGCAGCGAATATCAACGGACCCGCTCTGGAAACACCATATATTTT	CASSEYQRTRSGNTIYF	TRBJ1-3	-	-	TRBV14
TGTGCCTGGAGTCCGGGACAGGGGACGTATAGCAATCAGCCCCAGCATTTT	CAWSPGQGTYSNQPQHF	TRBJ1-5	-	TRBD1	TRBV30
TGCGCCAGCAGTGAGTCGACAGGGGTAGGCGAGACCCAGTACTTC	CASSESTGVGETQYF	TRBJ2-5	-	TRBD1	TRBV10-1
TGTGCCAGCAGCCTAAGGCCGCGCTACGAGCAGTACTTC	CASSLRPRYEQYF	TRBJ2-7	-	-	TRBV7-6
TGTGCCAGCAGTGAACCAGGGGGCGGTGGCTACACCTTC	CASSEPGGGGYTF	TRBJ1-2	-	TRBD1	TRBV2
TGTGCCAGCAGCCGCGGACAGGCAAGCTACGAGCAGTACTTC	CASSRGQASYEQYF	TRBJ2-7	once	TRBD1	TRBV7-9
TGTGCCACCAGCGGCCCATGGCGCCCGGGCACAGATACGCAGTATTTT	CATSGPWRPGTDTQYF	TRBJ2-3	-	-	TRBV15
TGTGCCAGCAGTTTGATGTCAGTCGGCTCGCCTGGCTACACCTTC	CASSLMSVGSPGYTF	TRBJ1-2	-	-	TRBV27
TGTGCCAGCAGTTTAAACCACGGGGGGACTGAAGCTTTCTTT	CASSLNHGGTEAFF	TRBJ1-1	-	-	TRBV28
TGTGCCAGAGTCAGGCACAGGACAGAACTCTACCCTCCCGCTAGTCAGCCCCAGCATTTT	CARVRHRTELYPPASQPQHF	TRBJ1-5	-	-	TRBV5-3
TGTGCCAGCAGTGCTAGCGGGGGTTACACTGGTACGCAGTATTTT	CASSASGGYTGTQYF	TRBJ2-3	-	TRBD2	TRBV2
TGTGCCAGCTCACCCCTCCCCCCGCCGGATACGCAGTATTTT	CASSPLPPPDTQYF	TRBJ2-3	-	-	TRBV18
TGTGCCAGCAGCTCGGGACTAGCGGGAGGTGAGACCCAGTACTTC	CASSSGLAGGETQYF	TRBJ2-5	-	TRBD2	TRBV7-3
TGTGCCAGCAGCTTCCCCAACAGCTACGAGCAGTACTTC	CASSFPNSYEQYF	TRBJ2-7	-	-	TRBV7-8
TGCAGTGCTGGGCAAAATAATGAGCAGTTCTTC	CSAGQNNEQFF	TRBJ2-1	-	-	TRBV20-1
TGTGCCAGCACCCGCAGGGCGTCAGCTCGAGCTTTCTTT	CASTRRASARAFF	TRBJ1-1	-	-	TRBV28
TGCGCCAGCAGCTTGGTCCCGGGACAGGGTGCTGAAGCTTTCTTT	CASSLVPGQGAEAFF	TRBJ1-1	-	TRBD1	TRBV5-1
TGTGCTAGTTCTAGAGGCCAGCCCTACGAGCAGTACTTC	CASSRGQPYEQYF	TRBJ2-7	once	-	TRBV12-5
TGCAGCGTGGCACCCTTAGGACCTAGCTCCTACGAGCAGTACTTC	CSVAPLGPSSYEQYF	TRBJ2-7	-	-	TRBV29-1
TGTGCCAGCAGTGTTGAGTCCCCAGGGACAGGAAACACCATATATTTT	CASSVESPGTGNTIYF	TRBJ1-3	-	-	TRBV6-1
TGTGCCAGCAGCTTACCAGGCCTTCCTCCTGGGGCCAACGTCCTGACTTTC	CASSLPGLPPGANVLTF	TRBJ2-6	-	-	TRBV7-9